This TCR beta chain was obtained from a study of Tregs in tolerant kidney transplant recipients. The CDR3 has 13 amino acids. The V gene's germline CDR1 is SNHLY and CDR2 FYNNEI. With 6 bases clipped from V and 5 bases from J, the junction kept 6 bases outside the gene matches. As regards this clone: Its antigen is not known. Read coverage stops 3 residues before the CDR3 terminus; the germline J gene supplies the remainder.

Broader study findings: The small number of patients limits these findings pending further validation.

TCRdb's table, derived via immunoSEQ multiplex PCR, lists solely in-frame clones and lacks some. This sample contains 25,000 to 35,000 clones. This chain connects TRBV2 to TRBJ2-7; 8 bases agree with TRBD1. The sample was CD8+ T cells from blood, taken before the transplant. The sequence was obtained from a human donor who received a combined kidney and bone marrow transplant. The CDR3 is CASRDRVHNEQYF. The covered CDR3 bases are TGTGCCAGCAGGGACAGGGTTCACAACGAG.